A selection of T cell receptor beta chains follows, all from one sample in a study of identical twins. TCRdb re-analysed the 5' RACE reads in MiXCR, keeping a single row per CDR3 protein. The table records hundreds of thousands of distinct CDR3 sequences, 18% of them present only once. This same sample was also taken into another study, of T cells expressing NK-cell markers.

Specimen: PBMCs. These TCRs come from a woman aged 18-29 years in good health. CDR3s include the opening cysteine and the closing phenylalanine or tryptophan. A D gene is named only where the DNA matches it firmly. For some rows the clone size is stated as once, few or many, or as a class when expanded; others skip it.

CDR3 DNA,CDR3 protein,V gene,clone size,J gene,D gene
TGTGCCAGCAGCTTAGCTACCCTGTCGGGACAGGGGTTGGGCGAGCAGTACTTC,CASSLATLSGQGLGEQYF,TRBV7-6,-,TRBJ2-7,TRBD1
TGCAGTGCTATTCGGGGAAACTCCTACAATGAGCAGTTCTTC,CSAIRGNSYNEQFF,TRBV20-1,few,TRBJ2-1,-
TGTGCCAGCAGGCAAGCGGGAGGGGGAAATACGCAGTATTTT,CASRQAGGGNTQYF,TRBV6-1,-,TRBJ2-3,TRBD2
TGTGCCAGCAGCCTGTCGGGCCCGAGGTATGGCTACACCTTC,CASSLSGPRYGYTF,TRBV7-9,-,TRBJ1-2,-
TGTGCCAGCTCACCTAGAACAGGGTTCGCCGGGGAGCTGTTTTTT,CASSPRTGFAGELFF,TRBV18,-,TRBJ2-2,-
TGCGCCAGCAGCCAAGCTAGCGGGGACGCCTACAATGAGCAGTTCTTC,CASSQASGDAYNEQFF,TRBV4-1,few,TRBJ2-1,TRBD2
TGTGCCAGCAGCTTAGAAGCGGGCTACCTCTCCTACGAGCAGTACTTC,CASSLEAGYLSYEQYF,TRBV7-2,-,TRBJ2-7,-
TGTGCCATCAAACAGCCCTTCAGCACAGATACGCAGTATTTT,CAIKQPFSTDTQYF,TRBV10-3,-,TRBJ2-3,-
TGTGCCAGCAGTTCTCGGGAGGTCGGCGTCTCGCTGCCACAAGAGACCCAGTACTTC,CASSSREVGVSLPQETQYF,TRBV12-3/TRBV12-4,many,TRBJ2-5,TRBD2
TGTGCCAGCAAGCCCCGGGACAGGTACACAGATACGCAGTATTTT,CASKPRDRYTDTQYF,TRBV12-3/TRBV12-4,-,TRBJ2-3,TRBD1
TGCAGTGCTAAGGTGGACCTCGCTAGCTCCTACAATGAGCAGTTCTTC,CSAKVDLASSYNEQFF,TRBV20-1,-,TRBJ2-1,-
TGTGCCAGCAGTTTCTCAGACTGGGACTCCTACGAGCAGTACTTC,CASSFSDWDSYEQYF,TRBV12-3/TRBV12-4,many,TRBJ2-7,-
TGCAGTGCTAGGACAGACAGGGACTATGGCTACACCTTC,CSARTDRDYGYTF,TRBV20-1,-,TRBJ1-2,TRBD1
TGTGCCAGCAGCCCGGGACAACGCAATAAGCCCCAGCATTTT,CASSPGQRNKPQHF,TRBV7-2,many,TRBJ1-5,-
TGCAGTGCTTCACAGGGCTCGGGTTATGGCTACACCTTC,CSASQGSGYGYTF,TRBV20-1,few,TRBJ1-2,-
TGTGCCACCAGCAGAGGAATAGACAGGGAAGGCTACACCTTC,CATSRGIDREGYTF,TRBV15,-,TRBJ1-2,TRBD1
TGTGCCAGCAGTTATACCGGGGCCAACGTCCTGACTTTC,CASSYTGANVLTF,TRBV6-5,many,TRBJ2-6,-
TGTGCCAGCTGGACAGGGAGCAATCAGCCCCAGCATTTT,CASWTGSNQPQHF,TRBV12-3/TRBV12-4,many,TRBJ1-5,TRBD1
TGTGCCAGCTCACCGGCCCGGACGGATAGCACAGATACGCAGTATTTT,CASSPARTDSTDTQYF,TRBV18,-,TRBJ2-3,-
TGTGCCAGCAGTTACGTCCGGACCAACTATGGCTACACCTTC,CASSYVRTNYGYTF,TRBV6-2/TRBV6-3,few,TRBJ1-2,-
TGTGCCAGCAGCCATAGACTAGTAGAGTCGGAGACCCAGTACTTC,CASSHRLVESETQYF,TRBV7-2,few,TRBJ2-5,-
TGTGCCAGCAGTTACTCGAGGGCTTCCTGGACCGAGCAGTTCTTC,CASSYSRASWTEQFF,TRBV6-5,few,TRBJ2-1,-
TGTGCCAGCAGATTCGGACAGGGGAGGCTGAACACTGAAGCTTTCTTT,CASRFGQGRLNTEAFF,TRBV11-2,-,TRBJ1-1,TRBD1
TGTGCCAGCAGCTTACCCCCGAACACAGATACGCAGTATTTT,CASSLPPNTDTQYF,TRBV7-9,many,TRBJ2-3,-
TGTGCCTGCAGTTACGTAGCGGGGGAGACCCAGTACTTC,CACSYVAGETQYF,TRBV6-5,few,TRBJ2-5,TRBD2
TGCCGTGCCTTCCGGGACAGGGGCTACGAGCAGTACTTC,CRAFRDRGYEQYF,TRBV20-1,-,TRBJ2-7,TRBD1
TGCGCCAAGAGGAGCAAGTCCCTCGAGCAGTACTTC,CAKRSKSLEQYF,TRBV5-1,once,TRBJ2-7,-
TGTGCCAGCAGTTTAGGGGCGTCTTCCTACGAGCAGTACTTC,CASSLGASSYEQYF,TRBV12-3/TRBV12-4,many,TRBJ2-7,-
TGTGCCAGCAGCCGCGGCCGTCTGGTCGAGCAGTACTTC,CASSRGRLVEQYF,TRBV12-3/TRBV12-4,-,TRBJ2-7,-